This is a list of T cell receptor beta chains from one sample in a study of T-cell memory formation after mild COVID-19. TCRdb ran MiXCR on the 5' RACE reads and lists one entry per CDR3 protein. The table has 350,000 to 500,000 distinct CDR3 sequences, 20% to 25% seen once. The sample comprised PBMCs or a T cell subset sorted from them (not recorded which). The receptors derive from an adult woman who had mild COVID-19 (a few samples of this study predate the infection). Cell type and time point are not known. The conserved cysteine and the conserved F or W are not part of the CDR3 here. The size entry is marked missing in some rows and otherwise reads once, few, many or a size class.

v_call,clone_size,j_call,cdr3_aa
TRBV5-6,few,TRBJ2-7,ASGTGPGGYEQY
TRBV29-1,once,TRBJ2-3,SVWGRGTDTQY
TRBV12-3/TRBV12-4,.,TRBJ2-7,ASMGGSSYEQY
TRBV15,.,TRBJ1-4,ATSRGAQDEKLF
TRBV15,few,TRBJ2-5,ATSGIGTSKETQY
TRBV3-1,.,TRBJ2-2,ASSQSTNTGELF
TRBV7-9,.,TRBJ1-1,ASSIGTDEAF
TRBV5-6,.,TRBJ2-1,ASSTDRAPYNEQF
TRBV15,few,TRBJ2-5,ATSSWGWETQY
TRBV30,.,TRBJ2-3,AWRMLAGGWTDTQY
TRBV9,.,TRBJ1-4,ASSVTGEQLF
TRBV10-2,.,TRBJ2-1,ATRTSGASSYNEQF
TRBV20-1,few,TRBJ2-7,SARDQGASYEQY
TRBV7-8,.,TRBJ2-6,ASSLGRNSGANVLT
TRBV6-1,.,TRBJ2-2,ASSRLPGGELF
TRBV7-8,few,TRBJ1-5,ASSLLGPHQPQH
TRBV2,.,TRBJ2-7,ASSYQGTGSIYEQY
TRBV12-3/TRBV12-4,.,TRBJ2-7,ASSSGRGQGVYEQY
TRBV15,few,TRBJ2-1,ATSRETSAQQF
TRBV10-2,.,TRBJ2-7,ASSVSGTSGYEQY
TRBV29-1,many,TRBJ2-7,SGGETYEQY
TRBV7-6,many,TRBJ1-1,ASSPRQGGIGPNTEAF
TRBV7-8,few,TRBJ2-5,ASSLVYRVQETQY
TRBV7-9,.,TRBJ1-2,ASSLVVDGYT
TRBV24-1,few,TRBJ2-3,ATNLRGRRVTQY
TRBV10-3,.,TRBJ2-6,AIREGGQGWTGANVLT
TRBV10-3,.,TRBJ2-3,AISDGTRTDTQY
TRBV7-2,few,TRBJ1-1,ASSLQGVPSTEAF
TRBV6-6,.,TRBJ2-3,ASSYGRPGQGLKDTQY
TRBV5-4,few,TRBJ2-1,ASSRTSGIGGNEQF
TRBV6-5,few,TRBJ2-7,ASRGPNSYEQY
TRBV15,.,TRBJ2-1,ATSRGLAGGPYNEQF
TRBV6-2/TRBV6-3,.,TRBJ2-2,ASNGLGSGTGELF
TRBV6-5,.,TRBJ2-1,ASSLTQGGGEQF
TRBV20-1,few,TRBJ2-2,SARAGTHTGELF
TRBV6-5,few,TRBJ2-7,ASRNGGYEQY
TRBV6-2/TRBV6-3,.,TRBJ2-1,ASSLIPGQGVNEQF
TRBV4-1,.,TRBJ1-1,ASSQDQRVGTEAF
TRBV24-1,.,TRBJ2-1,ATSDRRTGTYNEQF
TRBV6-6,.,TRBJ2-3,ASSYVNSGAPNKQDTQY
TRBV24-1,.,TRBJ2-2,ATSDLMTGTGELF
TRBV6-5,.,TRBJ2-5,ASSYSPSGGKETQY
TRBV7-9,.,TRBJ2-1,ASTPTYNEQF